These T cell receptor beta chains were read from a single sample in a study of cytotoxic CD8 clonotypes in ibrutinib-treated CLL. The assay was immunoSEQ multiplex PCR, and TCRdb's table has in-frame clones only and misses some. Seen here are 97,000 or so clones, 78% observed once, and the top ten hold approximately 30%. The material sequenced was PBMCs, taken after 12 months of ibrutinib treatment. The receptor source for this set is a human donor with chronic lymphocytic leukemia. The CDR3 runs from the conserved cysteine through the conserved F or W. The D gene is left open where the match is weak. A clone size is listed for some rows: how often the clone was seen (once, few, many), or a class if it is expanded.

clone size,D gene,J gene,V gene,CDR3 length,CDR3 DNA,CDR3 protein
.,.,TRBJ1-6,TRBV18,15,TGTGCCAGCTCACCTAACTACTCAGGGGATTCACCCCTCCACTTT,CASSPNYSGDSPLHF
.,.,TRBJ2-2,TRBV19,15,TGTGCCAGTAGTATTTCGGAGGTTGTCACCGGGGAGCTGTTTTTT,CASSISEVVTGELFF
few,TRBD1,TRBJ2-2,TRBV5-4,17,TGTGCCAGCAGCTTAGAGGGGACAGGGGCTTACACCGGGGAGCTGTTTTTT,CASSLEGTGAYTGELFF
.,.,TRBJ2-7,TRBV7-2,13,TGTGCCAGCAGCTCCAATGGGATCTACGAGCAGTACTTC,CASSSNGIYEQYF
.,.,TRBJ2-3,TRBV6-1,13,TGTACGTCAATAGCAGGGGGCACAGATACGCAGTATTTT,CTSIAGGTDTQYF
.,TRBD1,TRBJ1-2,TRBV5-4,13,TGTGCCAGCAGCGAGGACAGGGAGTGGGGCTACACCTTC,CASSEDREWGYTF
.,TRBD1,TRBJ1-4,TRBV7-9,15,TGTGCCAGCAGCGTAGGCGAAGGGGGCCAAGAAAAACTGTTTTTT,CASSVGEGGQEKLFF
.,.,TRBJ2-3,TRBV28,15,TGTGCCAGCAGCCTTCCCTTAAAGGGAACAGATACGCAGTATTTT,CASSLPLKGTDTQYF
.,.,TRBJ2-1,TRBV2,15,TGTGCCAGCAATTCCCGTGCGGGACCTTCCACTGAGCAGTTCTTC,CASNSRAGPSTEQFF
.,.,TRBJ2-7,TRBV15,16,TGTGCCACCAGCAGAGGAAAGGGCTCCTGGGTAGGGGAGCAGTACTTC,CATSRGKGSWVGEQYF
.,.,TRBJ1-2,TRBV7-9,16,TGTGCCAGCAGCTTAGCCCAAACGAACACTAACTATGGCTACACCTTC,CASSLAQTNTNYGYTF
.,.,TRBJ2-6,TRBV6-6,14,TGTGCCAGCAGTTACAAGTCTGGGGCCAACGTCCTGACTTTC,CASSYKSGANVLTF
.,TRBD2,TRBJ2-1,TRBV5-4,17,TGTGCCAGCAGCTTTCGACTAGCGGGGGGTCCAGGGGATGAGCAGTTCTTC,CASSFRLAGGPGDEQFF
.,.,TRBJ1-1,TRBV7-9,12,TGTGCCAGCAGCCGCCCAAACACTGAAGCTTTCTTT,CASSRPNTEAFF
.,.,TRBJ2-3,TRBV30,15,TGTGCCTGGAGTACTGGCAGGCGAGGGACAGATACGCAGTATTTT,CAWSTGRRGTDTQYF
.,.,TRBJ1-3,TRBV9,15,TGTGCCAGCAGCGACAGCAGTAGATTTGGAAACACCATATATTTT,CASSDSSRFGNTIYF
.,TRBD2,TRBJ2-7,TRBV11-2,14,TGTGCCAGCAGCCTCGGACTAGCTGCCTACGAGCAGTACTTC,CASSLGLAAYEQYF
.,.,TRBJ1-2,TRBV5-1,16,TGCGCCAGCAGTGACCCGGGGGCGAACAAGGAACCTGGCTACACCTTC,CASSDPGANKEPGYTF
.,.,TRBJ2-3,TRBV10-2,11,TGCGCCAGCAGTGAGGCGGGTACGCAGTATTTT,CASSEAGTQYF
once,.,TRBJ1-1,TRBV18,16,TGTGCCAGCTCACCGGACATACTGGAGACGAGGACTGAAGCTTTCTTT,CASSPDILETRTEAFF
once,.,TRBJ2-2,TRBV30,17,TGTGCCTGGAGTGTGAAAAGGGGTCAAGGGAACACCGGGGAGCTGTTTTTT,CAWSVKRGQGNTGELFF
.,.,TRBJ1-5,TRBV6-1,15,TGTGCCAGCAGGAGGGGGGGAGGCAGCAATCAGCCCCAGCATTTT,CASRRGGGSNQPQHF
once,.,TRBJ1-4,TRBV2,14,TGTGCCAGCAGTCCTGACTCTGGGGTTGAAAAACTGTTTTTT,CASSPDSGVEKLFF
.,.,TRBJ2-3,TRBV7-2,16,TGTGCCAGCAGCCCCGACTGGGGTAGCGGCACAGATACGCAGTATTTT,CASSPDWGSGTDTQYF
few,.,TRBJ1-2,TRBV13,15,TGTGCCAGCAGCTTAAATCTGGGGCAAGGCTATGGCTACACCTTC,CASSLNLGQGYGYTF
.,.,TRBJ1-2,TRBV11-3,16,TGTGCCAGCAGCGGTTCTAGAAAGGGACACCTTTATGGCTACACCTTC,CASSGSRKGHLYGYTF
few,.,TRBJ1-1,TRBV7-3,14,TGTGCCAGCAGTCGGACAGCTAGAAACACTGAAGCTTTCTTT,CASSRTARNTEAFF
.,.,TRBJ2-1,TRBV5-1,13,TGCGCCAGCAGCATCGGACAGACCAATGAGCAGTTCTTC,CASSIGQTNEQFF
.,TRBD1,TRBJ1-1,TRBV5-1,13,TGCGCCAGCAGCGGCGGGACAGAGCGCGAAGCTTTCTTT,CASSGGTEREAFF
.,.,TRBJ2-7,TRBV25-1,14,TGTGCCAGCAGTGGGGGGGGCGACTACGATGGGCAGTACTTC,CASSGGGDYDGQYF
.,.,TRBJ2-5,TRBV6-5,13,TGTGCCAGCAGTTACTGGGGGGCGGAGACCCAGTACTTC,CASSYWGAETQYF
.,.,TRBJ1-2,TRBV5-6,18,TGTGCCAGCAGCTTGATTGGGGCAGGGAGCGGGCTAAGATATGGCTACACCTTC,CASSLIGAGSGLRYGYTF
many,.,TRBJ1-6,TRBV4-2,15,TGTGCCAGCAGCTTGGAAAAAGGCCTCGGGTCACCCCTCCACTTT,CASSLEKGLGSPLHF
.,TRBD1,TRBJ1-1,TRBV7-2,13,TGTGCCAGCAGCCAGAACCGGGACAGGAAAGCTTTCTTT,CASSQNRDRKAFF
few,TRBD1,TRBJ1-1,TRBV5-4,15,TGTGCCAGCAGCTTGGGTGGGACAGGGTACACTGAAGCTTTCTTT,CASSLGGTGYTEAFF
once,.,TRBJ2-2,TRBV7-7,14,TGTGCCAGCAGCTCCCAGGGTAACACCGGGGAGCTGTTTTTT,CASSSQGNTGELFF
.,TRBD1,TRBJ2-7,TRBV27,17,TGTGCCAGCGCCCGGGACAGGTATTTAGGGATTCACTACGAGCAGTACTTC,CASARDRYLGIHYEQYF
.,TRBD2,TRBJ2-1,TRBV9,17,TGTGCCAGCAGCGTATTCGCGGGGGGCCGCTCCTACAATGAGCAGTTCTTC,CASSVFAGGRSYNEQFF
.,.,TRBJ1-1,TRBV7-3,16,TGTGCCAGCAGCTTAACCCCAGGGTCAATGAACACTGAAGCTTTCTTT,CASSLTPGSMNTEAFF
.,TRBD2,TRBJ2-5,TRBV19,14,TGTGCCAGTAGCTCTAAGCGGGGGGAAGAGACCCAGTACTTC,CASSSKRGEETQYF
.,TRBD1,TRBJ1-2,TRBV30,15,TGTGCCTGGAGTGCAGGACAGGGGGCAGGATATGGCTACACCTTC,CAWSAGQGAGYGYTF
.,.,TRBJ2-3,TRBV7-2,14,TGTGCCAGCAGCCCCCTGGGAGGCACAGATACGCAGTATTTT,CASSPLGGTDTQYF
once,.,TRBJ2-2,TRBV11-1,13,TGTGCCAGCAGCCCCGGGTTGTCCGGGGAGCTGTTTTTT,CASSPGLSGELFF
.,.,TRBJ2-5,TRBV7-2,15,TGTGCCAGCAGCTTCACTAGCTCCCTCCAAGAGACCCAGTACTTC,CASSFTSSLQETQYF
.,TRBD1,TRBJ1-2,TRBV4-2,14,TGTGCCAGCAGCCAAGACAGGGGGGACTATGGCTACACCTTC,CASSQDRGDYGYTF
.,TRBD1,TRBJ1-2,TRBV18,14,TGTGCCAGCTCACCAGCCCGACAGGGGGGCTATTATCCCTTC,CASSPARQGGYYPF
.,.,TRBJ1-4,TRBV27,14,TGTGCCAGCAGTTTAAAGTTTAATTCTGAAAAACTGTTTTTT,CASSLKFNSEKLFF
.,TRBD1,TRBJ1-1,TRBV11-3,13,TGTGCCAGCAGCAGAGGACAGGGGGCTGAAGCTTTCTTT,CASSRGQGAEAFF
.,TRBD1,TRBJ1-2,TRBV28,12,TGTGCCAGCAGTTCTAACAGGGGGATACTCACCTTC,CASSSNRGILTF